This is a list of T cell receptor beta chains from one sample in a study of OX40 agonist ivuxolimab in advanced cancers. Some clones are missing from TCRdb's copy, which holds only in-frame ones; the method was immunoSEQ multiplex PCR. This sample yields about 46,000 clones, of which about nine tenths are seen a single time; roughly 3.6% belongs to the top ten. The sequencing used CD4+ or CD8+ T cells sorted from blood, collected in a trial of the OX40 agonist ivuxolimab. The receptors come from an adult with an advanced solid tumor such as melanoma, head and neck, liver or kidney cancer. Each CDR3 is given with its conserved first and last residue. The D gene is left open where the match is weak. Some rows mark clone size as missing; the rest say once, few, many or name a class of expanded clone.

NA TRBJ2-7 TRBV28 NA CASSLRGYEQYF TGTGCCAGCAGTCTGAGGGGTTACGAGCAGTACTTC
NA TRBJ2-7 TRBV2 NA CASSERVFYEQYF TGTGCCAGCAGTGAACGGGTGTTTTACGAGCAGTACTTC
NA TRBJ2-2 TRBV27 once CASSLTGLPTGELFF TGTGCCAGCAGTTTAACAGGGCTGCCCACCGGGGAGCTGTTTTTT
NA TRBJ2-5 TRBV28 NA CASSTTRAAETQYF TGTGCCAGCAGCACCACACGGGCCGCAGAGACCCAGTACTTC
TRBD2 TRBJ2-2 TRBV7-9 NA CASSSRTSGIAGELFF TGTGCCAGCAGCTCCCGGACTAGCGGGATTGCCGGGGAGCTGTTTTTT
NA TRBJ1-2 TRBV28 NA CASSRLGQSDYGYTF TGTGCCAGCAGCCGTCTTGGACAGAGTGACTATGGCTACACCTTC
NA TRBJ2-1 TRBV5-6 NA CASSADRAKPLDEQFF TGTGCCAGCAGCGCTGACCGGGCCAAACCCCTCGATGAGCAGTTCTTC
TRBD2 TRBJ2-5 TRBV18 NA CASSPLETSGRETQYF TGTGCCAGCTCACCATTAGAGACTAGCGGCCGGGAGACCCAGTACTTC
NA TRBJ1-2 TRBV6-5 NA CASSSPSGNYGYTF TGTGCCAGCAGTTCCCCATCAGGGAACTATGGCTACACCTTC
NA TRBJ2-3 TRBV19 NA CASSKGIGSDTQYF TGTGCCAGTAGTAAGGGGATAGGTAGTGATACGCAGTATTTT
TRBD2 TRBJ2-1 TRBV29-1 NA CSVWTSGYNEQFF TGCAGCGTTTGGACTAGCGGATACAATGAGCAGTTCTTC
TRBD2 TRBJ2-1 TRBV9 NA CASSVRGGNEQFF TGTGCCAGCAGCGTCCGCGGGGGGAATGAGCAGTTCTTC